The text below deals with one TCR beta chain. This sample was included in a study of CD8 T cells in Susac syndrome. TCR beta was sequenced from blood CD8+ and CD4+ T cells. The CD8+ and CD4+ T cells were isolated magnetically using a negative isolation approach, whereas the TEMRA cells were enriched by FACS. The authors reverse transcribed roughly 0.5 to 1 ug RNA with random hexamers. The CDR3 of TCR beta was amplified by immunoSEQ multiplex PCR across 54 Vbeta and 13 Jbeta. One entry per CDR3 protein, called by TCRdb with MiXCR from the immunoSEQ multiplex PCR reads. Of around 220,000 distinct CDR3 sequences listed, 80% to 95% were seen once; the top ten hold around 0.13%. Germline V lookup: CDR1 SGHAT, CDR2 FQNNGV. The CDR3 runs 16 residues. The J segment lost 10 bases and the V segment lost 1 base, leaving 12 bases of the junction unmatched.

The chain uses TRBV11-2 and TRBJ2-1; 8 nucleotides match TRBD2. The sample consisted of CD8+ T cells from PBMCs. The receptor was derived from a human donor with multiple sclerosis. CDR3 sequence: CASSLVGAGLGSEQFF. CDR3 sequence (DNA): TGTGCCAGCAGCTTAGTAGGGGCGGGACTAGGATCCGAGCAGTTCTTC.